This entry lists 8 T cell receptor beta chains sequenced from one sample in a study of cytomegalovirus exposure and HLA in healthy donors. PCR was performed using 60 Vbeta and 13 Jbeta primers. This table comes from immunoSEQ multiplex PCR, and its TCRdb copy is limited to in-frame clones, with some not included. The table includes about 99,000 clones, almost 80% detected once. Sequencing was carried out using PBMCs. All receptors derive from a man aged 55-75 years in good health and CMV-seropositive.

This chain connects TRBV5-1 to TRBJ2-2; D is perhaps TRBD2 (5 bases). CDR1 is SGHRS and CDR2 is YFSETQ in the germline V gene. The CDR3 extends over 17 amino acids. V was trimmed by 0 bases and J by 5 bases, leaving 17 bases between them. CDR3 residues: CASSLGLTDFRTGELFF. Here the CDR3 DNA reads TGCGCCAGCAGCTTGGGGCTGACGGACTTCAGGACCGGGGAGCTGTTTTTT.

This clone was detected a few times. V gene TRBV6-6 combines with J gene TRBJ2-3; 9 nucleotides align to TRBD1. J lost 3 bases, V lost 2 bases, and 3 bases had no gene match. Germline CDR1 reads MNHNY; CDR2 reads SVGAGI (reference sequence). The CDR3 contains 15 residues. CDR3 in DNA: TGTGCCAGCAGTTACCTACAGGGGGCAACAGATACGCAGTATTTT. It encodes CASSYLQGATDTQYF.

The chain carries TRBV7-8 and TRBJ1-6, with a weak D call TRBD1 (6 bases). Germline V gene lookup returns CDR1 SGHVS and CDR2 FQNEAQ. The CDR3 has 15 residues. The germline V and J ends were trimmed by 3 bases and 6 bases, with 12 bases remaining between them. DNA of the CDR3: TGTGCCAGCAGCTTGACGGACAGCCTTAATTCACCCCTCCACTTT. Its translation is CASSLTDSLNSPLHF.

The chain employs TRBV5-1 and TRBJ2-1, with TRBD2 matching over 13 bases. CDR3 size: 16 residues. In germline, CDR1 is SGHRS, CDR2 YFSETQ. Trimming removed 0 bases from V and 8 bases from J; junction bases left unmatched: 5. The chain's CDR3 is CASSLVGTSGADEQFF. As DNA, the CDR3 is TGCGCCAGCAGCTTGGTTGGGACTAGCGGGGCAGATGAGCAGTTCTTC.

There are a few counts of this clone. The V and J genes are TRBV19 and TRBJ1-1; D remains unclear. This CDR3 is 13 amino acids long. Germline V lookup: CDR1 LNHDA, CDR2 SQIVND (reference sequence). Trimming cost V 6 bases and J 2 bases, with 10 bases left between them. The chain's CDR3 is CASSSDPNTEAFF. The DNA for the CDR3 is TGTGCCAGTAGCAGCGACCCAAACACTGAAGCTTTCTTT.

V is TRBV6-1 and J is TRBJ1-5, with TRBD1 matching over 8 bases. From germline, CDR1 is MNHNS and CDR2 SASEGT. CDR3 size: 15 residues. V dropped 6 bases and J dropped 1; count of bases not matched to a gene: 5. This CDR3 is CASSQGQASNQPQHF. In DNA, the CDR3 is TGTGCCAGCAGCCAGGGACAGGCCAGCAATCAGCCCCAGCATTTT.

V and J are TRBV7-2 and TRBJ1-2, with no clear D. Trimming cost V 3 bases and J 4 bases, with 3 bases left between them. The length of the CDR3 is 11 residues. The germline V gene has CDR1 SGHTA and CDR2 FQGNSA. The DNA of the CDR3 is TGTGCCAGCAGCTTGGCCTATGGCTACACCTTC. It codes for CASSLAYGYTF.

The chain is built from TRBV12-1 and TRBJ2-7; the table's D gene call, TRBD1, was not cross checked with the DNA. TRBV12-1 is given as a pseudogene. The CDR3 runs to 16 residues. CDR3 loop: CASSLNYGQVVREQYF. CDR3 nucleotides: TGTGCCAGCAGCCTAAACTACGGACAGGTTGTCCGCGAGCAGTACTTC.